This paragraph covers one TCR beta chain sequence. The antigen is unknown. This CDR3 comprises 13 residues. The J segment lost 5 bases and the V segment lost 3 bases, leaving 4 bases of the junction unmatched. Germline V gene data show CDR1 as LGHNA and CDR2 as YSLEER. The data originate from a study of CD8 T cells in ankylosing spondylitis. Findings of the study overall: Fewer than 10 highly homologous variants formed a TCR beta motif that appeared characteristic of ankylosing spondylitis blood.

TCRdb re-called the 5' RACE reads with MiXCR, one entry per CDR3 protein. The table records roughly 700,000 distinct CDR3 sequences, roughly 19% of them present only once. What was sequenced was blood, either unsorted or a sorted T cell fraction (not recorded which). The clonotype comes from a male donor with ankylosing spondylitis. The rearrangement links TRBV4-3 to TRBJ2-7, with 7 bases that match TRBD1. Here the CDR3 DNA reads TGCGCCAGCAGCCAGAGACAGGGCCACGAGCAGTACTTC. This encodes CASSQRQGHEQYF.